This T cell receptor beta chain stems from a study of CD8 T cells in Susac syndrome. The CDR3 is 14 residues long. V lost 6 bases and J lost 2; bases outside the gene matches: 5. Germline-derived CDR1 and CDR2 are LGHDT and YNNKEL (reference sequence). Reverse transcription of 0.5 to 1 ug RNA was carried out with random hexamers. The CDR3 of TCR beta was amplified by immunoSEQ multiplex PCR across 54 Vbeta and 13 Jbeta. TCRdb reanalysed the immunoSEQ multiplex PCR reads using MiXCR and keeps one entry per CDR3 protein. The data contain over 150,000 distinct CDR3 sequences, approximately 93% of them singletons. The CD8+ and CD4+ T cells were isolated magnetically using a negative isolation approach, whereas the TEMRA cells were enriched by FACS. This clonotype came up a few times.

This chain uses TRBV3-1 with TRBJ2-3; 7 bases are shared with TRBD2. Sequences were obtained from CD4+ T cells from PBMCs. The TCR was taken from a human donor with multiple sclerosis. The CDR3, as DNA: TGTGCCAGCAGTCAAACTAGCGCCACAGATACGCAGTATTTT. Translating gives CASSQTSATDTQYF.